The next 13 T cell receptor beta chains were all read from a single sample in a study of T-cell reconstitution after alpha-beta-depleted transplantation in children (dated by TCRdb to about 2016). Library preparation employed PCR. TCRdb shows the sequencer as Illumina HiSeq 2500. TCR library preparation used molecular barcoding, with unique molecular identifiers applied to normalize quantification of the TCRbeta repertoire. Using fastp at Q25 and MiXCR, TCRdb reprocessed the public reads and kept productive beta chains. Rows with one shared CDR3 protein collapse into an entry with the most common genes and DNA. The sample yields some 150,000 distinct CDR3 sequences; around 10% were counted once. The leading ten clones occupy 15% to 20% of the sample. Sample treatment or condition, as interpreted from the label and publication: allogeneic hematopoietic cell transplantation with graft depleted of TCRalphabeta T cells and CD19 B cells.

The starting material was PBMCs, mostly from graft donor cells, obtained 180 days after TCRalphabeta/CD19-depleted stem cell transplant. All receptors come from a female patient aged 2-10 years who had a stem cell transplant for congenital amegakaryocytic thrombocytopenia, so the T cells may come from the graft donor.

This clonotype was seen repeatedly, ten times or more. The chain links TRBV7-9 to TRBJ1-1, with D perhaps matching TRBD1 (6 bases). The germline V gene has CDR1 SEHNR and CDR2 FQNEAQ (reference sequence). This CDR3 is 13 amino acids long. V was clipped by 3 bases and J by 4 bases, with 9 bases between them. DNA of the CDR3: TGTGCCAGCAGCTTTCGGGGGGCCACTGAAGCTTTCTTT. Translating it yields CASSFRGATEAFF.

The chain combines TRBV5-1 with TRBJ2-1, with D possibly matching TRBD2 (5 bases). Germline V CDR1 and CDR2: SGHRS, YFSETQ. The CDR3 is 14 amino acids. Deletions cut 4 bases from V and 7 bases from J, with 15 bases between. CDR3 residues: CASSRAEWRNEQFF. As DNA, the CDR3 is TGCGCCAGCAGCAGAGCGGAATGGAGGAATGAGCAGTTCTTC. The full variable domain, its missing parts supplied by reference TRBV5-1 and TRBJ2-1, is KAGVTQTPRYLIKTRGQQVTLSCSPISGHRSVSWYQQTPGQGLQFLFEYFSETQRNKGNFPGRFSGRQFSNSRSEMNVSTLELGDSALYLCASSRAEWRNEQFFGPGTRLTVL.

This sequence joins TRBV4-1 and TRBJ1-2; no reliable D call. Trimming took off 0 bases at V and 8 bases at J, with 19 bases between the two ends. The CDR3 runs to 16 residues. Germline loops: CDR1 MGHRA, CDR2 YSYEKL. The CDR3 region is CASSQDKKKRVAGYTF. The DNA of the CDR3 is TGCGCCAGCAGCCAAGATAAAAAGAAGAGGGTGGCGGGCTACACCTTC.

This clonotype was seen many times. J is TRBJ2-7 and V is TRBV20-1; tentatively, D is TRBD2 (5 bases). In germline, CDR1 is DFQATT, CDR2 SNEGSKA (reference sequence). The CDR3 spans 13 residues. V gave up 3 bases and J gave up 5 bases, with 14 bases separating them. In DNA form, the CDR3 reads TGCAGTGCTAGGGACTCGCCTACGGACGAGCAGTACTTC. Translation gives CSARDSPTDEQYF.

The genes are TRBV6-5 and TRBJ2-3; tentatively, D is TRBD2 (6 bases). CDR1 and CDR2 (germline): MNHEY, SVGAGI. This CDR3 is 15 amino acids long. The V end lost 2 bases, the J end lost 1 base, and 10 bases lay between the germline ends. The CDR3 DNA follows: TGTGCCAGCAGTTACAGGGGCGGGGGCACAGATACGCAGTATTTT. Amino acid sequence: CASSYRGGGTDTQYF.

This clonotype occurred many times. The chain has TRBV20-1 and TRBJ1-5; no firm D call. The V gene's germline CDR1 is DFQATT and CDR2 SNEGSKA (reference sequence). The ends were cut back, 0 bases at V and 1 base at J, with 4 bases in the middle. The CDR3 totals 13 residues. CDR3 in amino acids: CSAREQSNQPQHF. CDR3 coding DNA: TGCAGTGCTAGAGAACAGAGCAATCAGCCCCAGCATTTT.

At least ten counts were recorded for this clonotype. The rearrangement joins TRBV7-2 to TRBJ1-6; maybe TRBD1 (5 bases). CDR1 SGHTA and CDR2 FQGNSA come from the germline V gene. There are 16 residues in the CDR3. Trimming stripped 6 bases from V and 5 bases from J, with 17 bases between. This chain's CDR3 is CASSIGVGRDNSPLHF. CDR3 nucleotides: TGTGCCAGCAGTATAGGGGTCGGCAGAGATAATTCACCCCTCCACTTT.

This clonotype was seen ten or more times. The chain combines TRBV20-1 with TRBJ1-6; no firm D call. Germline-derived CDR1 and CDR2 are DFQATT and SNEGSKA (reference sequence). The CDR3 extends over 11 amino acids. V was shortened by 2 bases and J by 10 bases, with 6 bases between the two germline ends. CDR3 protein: CSARKGSPLHF. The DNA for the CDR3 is TGCAGTGCTAGAAAAGGGTCACCCCTCCACTTT.

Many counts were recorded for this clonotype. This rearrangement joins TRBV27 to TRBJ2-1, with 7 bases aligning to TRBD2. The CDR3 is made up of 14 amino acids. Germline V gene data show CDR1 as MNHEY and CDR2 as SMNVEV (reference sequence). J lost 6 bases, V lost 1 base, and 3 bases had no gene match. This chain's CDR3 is CASSLFWGGNEQFF. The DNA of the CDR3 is TGTGCCAGCAGTTTATTCTGGGGGGGCAATGAGCAGTTCTTC.

CDR3 DNA: TGTGCCAGCAGTGACGGACTAGCGGCGGGGAATGAGCAGTTCTTC. It codes for CASSDGLAAGNEQFF. The chain couples TRBV6-4 to TRBJ2-1, with TRBD2 matching 10 bases. The CDR3 is 15 residues long. The ends lost 2 bases at V and 7 bases at J; junction bases unmatched: 5. In germline, CDR1 is MRHNA, CDR2 SNTAGT.

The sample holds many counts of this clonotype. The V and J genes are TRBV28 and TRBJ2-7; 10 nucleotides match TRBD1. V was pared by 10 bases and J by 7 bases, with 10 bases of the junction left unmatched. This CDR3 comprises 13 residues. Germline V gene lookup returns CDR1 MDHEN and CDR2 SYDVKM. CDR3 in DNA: TGTGCCACCAGGACAGGGGGACAACGGGAGCAGTACTTC. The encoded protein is CATRTGGQREQYF.

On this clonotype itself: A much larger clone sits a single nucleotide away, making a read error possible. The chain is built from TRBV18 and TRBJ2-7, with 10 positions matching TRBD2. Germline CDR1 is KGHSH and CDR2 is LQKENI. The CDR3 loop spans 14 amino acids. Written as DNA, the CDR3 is TGTGCCACCTCACAACTAGCGGGGACCTACGAGCAGTACTTC. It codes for CATSQLAGTYEQYF. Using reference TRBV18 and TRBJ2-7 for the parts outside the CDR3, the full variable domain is NAGVMQNPRHLVRRRGQEARLRCSPMKGHSHVYWYRQLPEEGLKFMVYLQKENIIDESGMPKERFSAEFPKEGPSILRIQQVVRGDSAAYFCATSQLAGTYEQYFGPGTRLTVT.

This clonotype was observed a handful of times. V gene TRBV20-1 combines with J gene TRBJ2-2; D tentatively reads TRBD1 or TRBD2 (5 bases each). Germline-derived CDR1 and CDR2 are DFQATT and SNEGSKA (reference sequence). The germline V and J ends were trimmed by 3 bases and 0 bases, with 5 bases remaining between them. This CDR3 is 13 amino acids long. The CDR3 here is CSARGANTGELFF. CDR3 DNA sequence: TGCAGTGCTAGGGGGGCGAACACCGGGGAGCTGTTTTTT.